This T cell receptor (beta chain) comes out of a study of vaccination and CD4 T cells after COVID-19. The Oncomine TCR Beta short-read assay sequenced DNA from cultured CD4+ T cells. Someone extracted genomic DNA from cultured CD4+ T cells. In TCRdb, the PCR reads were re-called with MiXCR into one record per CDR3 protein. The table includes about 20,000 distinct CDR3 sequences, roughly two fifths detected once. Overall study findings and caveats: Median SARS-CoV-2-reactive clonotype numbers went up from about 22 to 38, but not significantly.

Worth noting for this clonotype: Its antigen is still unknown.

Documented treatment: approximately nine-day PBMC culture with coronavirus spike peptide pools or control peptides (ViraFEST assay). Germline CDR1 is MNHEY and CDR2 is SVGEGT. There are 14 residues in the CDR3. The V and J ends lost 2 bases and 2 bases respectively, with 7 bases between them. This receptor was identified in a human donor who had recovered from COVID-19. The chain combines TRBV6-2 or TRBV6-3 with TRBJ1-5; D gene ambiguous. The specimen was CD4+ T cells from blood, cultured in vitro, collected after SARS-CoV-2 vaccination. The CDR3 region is CASSYRRGNQPQHF. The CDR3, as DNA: TGTGCCAGCAGTTACCGGAGAGGCAATCAGCCCCAGCATTTT.